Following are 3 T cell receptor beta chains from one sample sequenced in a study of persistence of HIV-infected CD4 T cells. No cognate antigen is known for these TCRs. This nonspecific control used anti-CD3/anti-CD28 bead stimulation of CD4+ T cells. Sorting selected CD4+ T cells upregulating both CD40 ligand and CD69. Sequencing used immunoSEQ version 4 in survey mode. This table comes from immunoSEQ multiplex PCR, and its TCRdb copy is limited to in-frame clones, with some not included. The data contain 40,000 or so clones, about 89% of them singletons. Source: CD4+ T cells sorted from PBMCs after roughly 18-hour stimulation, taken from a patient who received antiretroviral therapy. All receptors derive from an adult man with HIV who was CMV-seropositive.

In DNA form, the CDR3 reads TGTGCCAGCAGCCCGGACAGGAAGAATGTGCCCCAGCATTTT. It codes for CASSPDRKNVPQHF. J is TRBJ1-5 and V is TRBV6-6, with 7 positions matching TRBD1. The germline V gene encodes CDR1 MNHNY and CDR2 SVGAGI (reference sequence). V dropped 6 bases and J dropped 9; count of bases not matched to a gene: 11. The CDR3 is made up of 14 amino acids.

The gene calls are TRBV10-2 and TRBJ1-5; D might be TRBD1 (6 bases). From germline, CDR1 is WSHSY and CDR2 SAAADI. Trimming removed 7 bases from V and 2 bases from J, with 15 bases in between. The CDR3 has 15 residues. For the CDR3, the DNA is TGCGCCAGCATAGGGGGGCCCGGAGGCAATCAGCCCCAGCATTTT. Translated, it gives CASIGGPGGNQPQHF.

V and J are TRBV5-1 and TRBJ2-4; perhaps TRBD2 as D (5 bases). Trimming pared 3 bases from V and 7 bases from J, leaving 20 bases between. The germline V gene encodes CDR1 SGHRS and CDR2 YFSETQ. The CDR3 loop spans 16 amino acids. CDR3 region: CASSSTASGSGNIQYF. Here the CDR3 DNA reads TGCGCCAGCAGCTCCACAGCAAGCGGCTCGGGGAACATTCAGTACTTC. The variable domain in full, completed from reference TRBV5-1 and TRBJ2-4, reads KAGVTQTPRYLIKTRGQQVTLSCSPISGHRSVSWYQQTPGQGLQFLFEYFSETQRNKGNFPGRFSGRQFSNSRSEMNVSTLELGDSALYLCASSSTASGSGNIQYFGAGTRLSVL.